This passage covers 23 T cell receptor beta chains from one sample sequenced in a study of blood T cell repertoires in COVID-19. Profiling relied on immunoSEQ multiplex PCR, and the TCRdb table lists in-frame clones only, not all of them. The sample shows around 100,000 clones, around four fifths of them seen only once. The specimen was peripheral blood. These receptors all come from a woman aged 70 to 79 with acute or convalescent COVID-19.

The chain has TRBV19 and TRBJ1-4; D might be TRBD1 (5 bases). The CDR3 is made up of 14 amino acids. The V end was cut by 3 bases, the J end by 8 bases, with 13 bases between. The germline V gene has CDR1 LNHDA and CDR2 SQIVND (reference sequence). The CDR3 bases are TGTGCCAGTAGTATTGCGGGGCGTGGGGAAAAACTGTTTTTT. Amino acids: CASSIAGRGEKLFF.

The chain carries TRBV9 and TRBJ2-7, with a weak D call TRBD2 (6 bases). Germline V gives CDR1 SGDLS, CDR2 YYNGEE. CDR3 length: 18 amino acids. V lost 4 bases and J lost 2, with 25 bases in between. The CDR3 loop reads CASSPSPLRRERPYEQYF. Written as DNA, the CDR3 is TGTGCCAGCAGCCCCTCTCCCCTACGGAGGGAACGGCCCTACGAGCAGTACTTC. Full variable domain (rest looked up from reference TRBV9 and TRBJ2-7): DSGVTQTPKHLITATGQRVTLRCSPRSGDLSVYWYQQSLDQGLQFLIQYYNGEERAKGNILERFSAQQFPDLHSELNLSSLELGDSALYFCASSPSPLRRERPYEQYFGPGTRLTVT.

The chain links TRBV12-5 to TRBJ2-1; possibly TRBD2 for D (7 bases). The CDR3 consists of 12 residues. V was shortened by 7 bases and J by 8 bases, with 12 bases between the two germline ends. Germline CDR1 reads LGHNT; CDR2 reads FRNRAP. CDR3 sequence: CASVRGGDEQFF. For the CDR3, the DNA is TGTGCTAGTGTGAGGGGGGGCGATGAGCAGTTCTTC.

This clone has just a few counts. This chain connects TRBV19 to TRBJ2-1, with TRBD1 matching over 10 bases. In germline, CDR1 is LNHDA, CDR2 SQIVND (reference sequence). This CDR3 spans 16 amino acids. V was pared by 5 bases and J by 8 bases, with 12 bases of the junction left unmatched. CDR3 coding DNA: TGTGCCAGTAGTCGCGGGCCCGGGACAGGGGCCCATGAGCAGTTCTTC. Residues: CASSRGPGTGAHEQFF.

This clone was counted once. The rearrangement uses TRBV6-4 and TRBJ2-1, with 10 bases fitting TRBD2. Unmatched junction bases numbered 6, after V lost 4 bases and J lost 3 bases. Per the germline V gene, CDR1 is MRHNA and CDR2 is SNTAGT. CDR3 size: 16 residues. CDR3 in amino acids: CASSVSSGGLYNEQFF. CDR3 nucleotides: TGTGCCAGCAGTGTCTCTAGCGGGGGCCTCTACAATGAGCAGTTCTTC.

This clone was seen only a few times. The V call is TRBV7-9, the J call TRBJ2-7; weak D call: TRBD1 (6 bases). This CDR3 comprises 15 residues. Looked up from germline, CDR1 is SEHNR and CDR2 is FQNEAQ (reference sequence). Deletions cut 0 bases from V and 3 bases from J, with 12 bases between. The CDR3 spells CASSLAGAVVYEQYF. The DNA for the CDR3 is TGTGCCAGCAGCTTAGCGGGGGCCGTTGTCTACGAGCAGTACTTC.

The rearrangement uses TRBV29-1 and TRBJ2-7; 8 bases fit TRBD2. Looked up from germline, CDR1 is SQVTM and CDR2 is ANQGSEA. This CDR3 contains 13 residues. Trimming cost V 7 bases and J 2 bases; bases outside gene matches: 7. The CDR3 DNA follows: TGCAGCGCCGGGGGGGTCAGGACCTACGAGCAGTACTTC. Translating gives CSAGGVRTYEQYF.

V usage is TRBV18 and J usage is TRBJ2-5; 7 bases map to TRBD1. Germline V lookup: CDR1 KGHSH, CDR2 LQKENI. Losses at the gene ends were 5 bases for V and 4 bases for J; bases not matched to a gene: 10. This CDR3 region has 15 residues. The CDR3 DNA follows: TGTGCCAGCTCAGGATATCAGGGGGATGGAGAGACCCAGTACTTC. It translates to CASSGYQGDGETQYF.

This CDR3 reads CASSRQTEGTIYF. The CDR3 DNA sequence: TGTGCCAGCAGCCGTCAGACAGAAGGGACCATATATTTT. The gene calls are TRBV4-2 and TRBJ1-3, with TRBD1 as a possible D gene (5 bases). Trimming left V 4 bases short and J 10 bases short, with 14 bases between. Per the germline V gene, CDR1 is LGHNA and CDR2 is YNFKEQ. CDR3 length equals 13 residues.

V gene TRBV12-3 or TRBV12-4 combines with J gene TRBJ1-1; D might be TRBD1 (6 bases). The CDR3 is made up of 13 amino acids. The V and J ends lost 6 bases and 1 base respectively, with 9 bases between them. CDR3 in DNA: TGTGCCAGCAGGCGGACAGAGAACACTGAAGCTTTCTTT. Residues: CASRRTENTEAFF.

The rearrangement links TRBV6-1 to TRBJ2-7; no clear D gene. V was clipped by 2 bases and J by 0 bases, with 17 bases between them. Germline lookup yields CDR1 MNHNS and CDR2 SASEGT. The CDR3 spans 17 residues. The CDR3 DNA reads as TGTGCCAGCAGTGAATTAATTGGGCAGAAGGTCTCCTACGAGCAGTACTTC. Amino acid sequence: CASSELIGQKVSYEQYF.

This chain uses TRBV27 with TRBJ1-1, with 9 bases lining up with TRBD1. The germline V gene encodes CDR1 MNHEY and CDR2 SMNVEV (reference sequence). V lost 5 bases to trimming and J lost 6 bases; unmatched junction nucleotides: 4. The CDR3 runs 13 residues. The CDR3 DNA reads as TGTGCCAGCAGTAGTACAGGGGGCCCTGAAGCTTTCTTT. Protein sequence: CASSSTGGPEAFF.

V gene TRBV6-2 or TRBV6-3 combines with J gene TRBJ1-2; tentative D call: TRBD1 (6 bases). Trimming pared 5 bases from V and 1 base from J, leaving 29 bases between. This CDR3 comprises 20 residues. Looked up from germline, CDR1 is MNHEY and CDR2 is SVGEGT. The CDR3 spells CASSGTFRTAVAGINYGYTF. CDR3 sequence (DNA): TGTGCCAGCAGTGGGACCTTCCGGACAGCGGTGGCGGGTATTAACTATGGCTACACCTTC.

The J gene is TRBJ1-6, the V gene TRBV19; D remains unclear. This CDR3 has 16 amino acids. Germline CDR1 is LNHDA and CDR2 is SQIVND (reference sequence). V was clipped by 10 bases and J by 0 bases, with 16 bases between them. As DNA, the CDR3 is TGTGCCAAACGACGGATGGAGAGCTCCTATAATTCACCCCTCCACTTT. This gives the protein CAKRRMESSYNSPLHF.

This rearrangement joins TRBV25-1 to TRBJ2-3; 10 bases agree with TRBD2. Germline-derived CDR1 and CDR2 are MGHDK and SYGVNS. This CDR3 comprises 14 residues. With 5 bases clipped from V and 3 bases from J, the junction kept 2 bases outside the gene matches. The CDR3 spells CASSLAGVTDTQYF. Here the CDR3 DNA reads TGTGCCAGCAGTCTAGCGGGGGTAACAGATACGCAGTATTTT.

The chain recombines TRBV29-1 with TRBJ2-7; a weak D match, TRBD1 (6 bases). The CDR3 has 13 residues. Germline lookup yields CDR1 SQVTM and CDR2 ANQGSEA. V was trimmed by 0 bases and J by 6 bases, leaving 12 bases between them. The CDR3 DNA follows: TGCAGCGTTGAAGAAACCAGGGGAAGCGAGCAGTACTTC. This gives the protein CSVEETRGSEQYF.

The chain has TRBV15 and TRBJ2-5, with 8 bases fitting TRBD1. There are 15 residues in the CDR3. Germline V gene data show CDR1 as LNHNV and CDR2 as YYDKDF (reference sequence). V gave up 6 bases and J gave up 5 bases; unmatched junction bases: 11. The CDR3 is CATSNTGGEVETQYF. Written as DNA, the CDR3 is TGTGCCACCAGTAACACAGGGGGTGAGGTGGAGACCCAGTACTTC.

The rearrangement links TRBV9 to TRBJ2-1; 7 bases are a match to TRBD2. CDR1 and CDR2 (germline): SGDLS, YYNGEE. There are 14 residues in the CDR3. Losses at the gene ends were 3 bases for V and 11 bases for J; bases not matched to a gene: 11. Here the CDR3 DNA reads TGTGCCAGCAGCGCCTTCCGGGAGGCGGGTAAGCAGTTCTTC. This sequence encodes CASSAFREAGKQFF. Full variable domain (remainder filled in from reference TRBV9 and TRBJ2-1): DSGVTQTPKHLITATGQRVTLRCSPRSGDLSVYWYQQSLDQGLQFLIQYYNGEERAKGNILERFSAQQFPDLHSELNLSSLELGDSALYFCASSAFREAGKQFFGPGTRLTVL.

As DNA, the CDR3 is TGTGCCAGCAGTTCGCTGGGAGGCTATGGCTACACCTTC. Translating it yields CASSSLGGYGYTF. This chain joins TRBV6-5 and TRBJ1-2; D uncertain. Per germline, CDR1 MNHEY and CDR2 SVGAGI. This CDR3 is built from 13 residues. Trimming cost V 4 bases and J 4 bases, with 10 bases left between them.

DNA of the CDR3: TGTGCCAGCAACGACAGGGTAAATAGCAATCAGCCCCAGCATTTT. Amino acid sequence: CASNDRVNSNQPQHF. The chain joins TRBV2 to TRBJ1-5; 7 positions match TRBD1. Germline CDR1 SNHLY, CDR2 FYNNEI. The CDR3 has 15 residues. The junction had 6 bases not matched to a gene; V was cut back by 7 bases and J by 0 bases. Full variable domain (remainder filled in from reference TRBV2 and TRBJ1-5): EPEVTQTPSHQVTQMGQEVILRCVPISNHLYFYWYRQILGQKVEFLVSFYNNEISEKSEIFDDQFSVERPDGSNFTLKIRSTKLEDSAMYFCASNDRVNSNQPQHFGDGTRLSIL.

J is TRBJ1-2 and V is TRBV5-4; a possible D gene is TRBD1 (6 bases). Germline CDR1 and CDR2: SGHNT and YYREEE (reference sequence). The CDR3 has 15 amino acids. The V and J ends lost 2 bases and 4 bases respectively, with 15 bases between them. The CDR3 sequence: CASSFRDTGGYGYTF. DNA of the CDR3: TGTGCCAGCAGCTTCCGGGACACCGGCGGCTATGGCTACACCTTC. Variable domain in full (rest from reference TRBV5-4 and TRBJ1-2): ETGVTQSPTHLIKTRGQQVTLRCSSQSGHNTVSWYQQALGQGPQFIFQYYREEENGRGNFPPRFSGLQFPNYSSELNVNALELDDSALYLCASSFRDTGGYGYTFGSGTRLTVV.

This rearrangement joins TRBV2 to TRBJ2-7; TRBD2 aligns across 8 bases. The germline CDR1 and CDR2 sequences are SNHLY and FYNNEI. V lost 3 bases to trimming and J lost 6 bases; unmatched junction nucleotides: 10. The CDR3 sequence is 15 residues long. CDR3: CASSDAGGIPGEQYF. The CDR3 bases are TGTGCCAGCAGTGATGCGGGGGGAATTCCTGGCGAGCAGTACTTC.

This clone came up once. The chain has TRBV2 and TRBJ2-7; D is undetermined. This CDR3 contains 14 residues. Germline V gives CDR1 SNHLY, CDR2 FYNNEI. Deletions cut 4 bases from V and 4 bases from J, with 14 bases between. DNA of the CDR3: TGTGCCAGCAGTGTAAGAGGTCCAAGGTACGAGCAGTACTTC. This gives the protein CASSVRGPRYEQYF.